There are many counts of the clone carrying this TCR beta chain. Its specificity is not known. This sample was included in a study of T cell repertoires in cytomegalovirus infection. At the level of the study: Carrying CMV and the relevant HLA type showed in public TCR beta signatures. General study findings and limits: Clonotypes of TCR beta that were HLA-C-restricted and CMV-specific dominated the ex vivo response. Based on cumulative public TCR beta family frequency, carriers of CMV plus the relevant HLA were identified.

TCRdb fed the reads into MiXCR, producing one record per CDR3 protein. The data contain hundreds of thousands of distinct CDR3 sequences, approximately 40% of them seen just once; the ten biggest clones take up under 3.5%. The CDR3 has 14 residues. The germline V gene has CDR1 SGHVS and CDR2 FQNEAQ. Unmatched junction bases numbered 3, after V lost 4 bases and J lost 7 bases. The material sequenced was PBMCs. The chain links TRBV7-8 to TRBJ2-1; 11 bases agree with TRBD2. The receptor comes from a human donor in good health (CMV status not recorded). Some clones in this sample may be carry-over from other donors' samples. The CDR3 DNA reads TGTGCCAGCAGCTCGGGACTAGCGGCTAATGAGCAGTTCTTC. It specifies CASSSGLAANEQFF. Full variable domain (missing parts from reference TRBV7-8 and TRBJ2-1): GAGVSQSPRYKVAKRGQDVALRCDPISGHVSLFWYQQALGQGPEFLTYFQNEAQLDKSGLPSDRFFAERPEGSVSTLKIQRTQQEDSAVYLCASSSGLAANEQFFGPGTRLTVL.